These 25 T cell receptor beta chains came from one sample sequenced in a study of siplizumab effects on memory and regulatory T cells. The assay was immunoSEQ multiplex PCR, and TCRdb's table has in-frame clones only and misses some. This table holds 57,000 or so clones, over 90% found once. Sequencing was carried out using CD8+ T cells sorted from blood. Every receptor here comes from a human donor in good health.

The rearrangement links TRBV27 to TRBJ2-1, with D possibly being TRBD2 (5 bases). V shed 5 bases and J shed 2 bases, with 13 bases lying between them. Germline CDR1 reads MNHEY; CDR2 reads SMNVEV (reference sequence). CDR3 size: 15 residues. CDR3 sequence: CASSPTRTAYNEQFF. The DNA of the CDR3 is TGTGCCAGCAGTCCAACGAGGACTGCCTACAATGAGCAGTTCTTC.

This chain uses TRBV5-8 with TRBJ1-5, with TRBD1 matching 7 bases. The CDR3 totals 17 residues. The V gene's germline CDR1 is SGHTS and CDR2 YDEGEE. Trimming took 3 bases from V and 0 from J; bases not matched to a gene: 9. CDR3 sequence (DNA): TGTGCCAGCAGCTCCCGGACAGGTGATTATAGCAATCAGCCCCAGCATTTT. This codes for CASSSRTGDYSNQPQHF.

This rearrangement joins TRBV6-5 to TRBJ2-7; TRBD2 matches at 7 bases. The junction had 6 bases not matched to a gene; V was cut back by 1 base and J by 3 bases. The CDR3 loop spans 15 amino acids. Germline assignment: CDR1 MNHEY and CDR2 SVGAGI. The CDR3 sequence is CASSYLLAGLYEQYF. CDR3 nucleotides: TGTGCCAGCAGTTACTTGTTAGCGGGCCTCTACGAGCAGTACTTC.

The chain couples TRBV4-1 to TRBJ1-2, with 8 bases lining up with TRBD1. This CDR3 has 14 residues. Germline CDR1 and CDR2: MGHRA and YSYEKL. V was pared by 5 bases and J by 7 bases, with 9 bases of the junction left unmatched. The CDR3 region is CASSFSDRDGGYTF. As DNA, the CDR3 is TGCGCCAGCAGCTTCTCGGACAGGGATGGTGGCTACACCTTC.

The chain joins TRBV9 to TRBJ2-7, with 7 bases that match TRBD1. The trim removed 0 bases at V and 5 bases at J, leaving 8 bases unmatched. Germline CDR1 is SGDLS and CDR2 is YYNGEE. The CDR3 is 15 residues long. As DNA, the CDR3 is TGTGCCAGCAGCGTAGACCCAACAGGGGTGGACGAGCAGTACTTC. Translation: CASSVDPTGVDEQYF. Using reference TRBV9 and TRBJ2-7 for the parts outside the CDR3, the full variable domain is DSGVTQTPKHLITATGQRVTLRCSPRSGDLSVYWYQQSLDQGLQFLIQYYNGEERAKGNILERFSAQQFPDLHSELNLSSLELGDSALYFCASSVDPTGVDEQYFGPGTRLTVT.

The V gene is TRBV10-1, the J gene TRBJ2-3; tentative D call: TRBD1 (5 bases). The CDR3 runs 14 residues. Germline V gene data show CDR1 as WNHNN and CDR2 as SYGVQD (reference sequence). The germline V and J ends were trimmed by 0 bases and 6 bases, with 10 bases remaining between them. The CDR3 region has the DNA TGCGCCAGCAGTGAGTCGCAGGGTTCGGATACGCAGTATTTT. It encodes CASSESQGSDTQYF.

The sample holds one count of this clone. V and J are TRBV7-9 and TRBJ2-7; TRBD2 aligns across 9 bases. Trimming at V came to 1 base and at J to 4 bases, leaving 2 bases not matched to a gene. This CDR3 has 14 amino acids. Germline V gives CDR1 SEHNR, CDR2 FQNEAQ (reference sequence). This CDR3 reads CASSLEAGGYEQYF. The CDR3 region has the DNA TGTGCCAGCAGCTTAGAGGCGGGAGGGTACGAGCAGTACTTC.

This sequence joins TRBV9 and TRBJ2-3; 11 nucleotides match TRBD2. With V trimmed by 3 bases and J by 2 bases, 5 bases remained unmatched. The CDR3 loop spans 16 amino acids. CDR1 is SGDLS and CDR2 is YYNGEE in the germline V gene. The CDR3, as DNA: TGTGCCAGCAGCGAGGGACTAGCGGAGACCACAGATACGCAGTATTTT. It is translated as CASSEGLAETTDTQYF.

V usage is TRBV6-5 and J usage is TRBJ2-3; 9 bases match TRBD2. In germline, CDR1 is MNHEY, CDR2 SVGAGI. CDR3 length: 15 residues. Trimming at V came to 4 bases and at J to 4 bases, leaving 6 bases not matched to a gene. CDR3 bases: TGTGCCAGCAGTTCGAGTAGCGGGAGTGCAGATACGCAGTATTTT. This translates into CASSSSSGSADTQYF.

This sequence joins TRBV27 and TRBJ1-5, with TRBD1 as a possible D gene (5 bases). There are 15 residues in the CDR3. Germline CDR1 and CDR2: MNHEY and SMNVEV (reference sequence). V lost 2 bases and J lost 6, with 14 bases in between. CDR3 amino acids: CASSLIRGSGQPQHF. In nucleotides, the CDR3 is TGTGCCAGCAGTTTAATAAGGGGCTCGGGTCAGCCCCAGCATTTT.

This clone showed up just once. The V call is TRBV25-1, the J call TRBJ1-1, with 8 nucleotides matching TRBD1. CDR1 and CDR2 (germline): MGHDK, SYGVNS. Trimming took 5 bases from V and 4 from J; bases not matched to a gene: 3. This CDR3 is 13 amino acids long. CDR3 DNA sequence: TGTGCCAGCAGTTACAGGGGGGCCACTGAAGCTTTCTTT. Translation gives CASSYRGATEAFF.

The J gene is TRBJ1-2, the V gene TRBV30; 7 nucleotides line up with TRBD1. There are 13 residues in the CDR3. The trim removed 5 bases at V and 8 bases at J, leaving 11 bases unmatched. CDR1 and CDR2 (germline): GTSNPN, SVGIG (reference sequence). CDR3 sequence (DNA): TGTGCCTGGTCTGGGACAGCAGTTCAAGGCTACACCTTC. Its translation is CAWSGTAVQGYTF.

This chain links TRBV9 with TRBJ2-3; 7 bases fit TRBD2. From germline, CDR1 is SGDLS and CDR2 YYNGEE. Trimming removed 0 bases from V and 6 bases from J; junction bases left unmatched: 4. CDR3 size: 14 residues. CDR3 region: CASSVGAGGDTQYF. The CDR3 DNA sequence: TGTGCCAGCAGCGTAGGAGCCGGGGGGGATACGCAGTATTTT.

The genes are TRBV4-3 and TRBJ1-5; D unclear. Looked up from germline, CDR1 is LGHNA and CDR2 is YSLEER. V lost 0 bases to trimming and J lost 1 base, with 10 bases between them. CDR3 length: 16 amino acids. The CDR3 DNA reads as TGCGCCAGCAGCCAAGACTACAGCTCCAGCAATCAGCCCCAGCATTTT. Translation gives CASSQDYSSSNQPQHF.

The gene calls are TRBV13 and TRBJ1-6; 12 bases are shared with TRBD1. After removal of 5 bases from V and 9 bases from J, the junction contained 11 bases not matched to a gene. Germline V gene lookup returns CDR1 PRHDT and CDR2 FYEKMQ (reference sequence). This CDR3 has 17 amino acids. The CDR3 bases are TGTGCCAGCAGCATGGGGACAGGGGGCGGGTTTATTTCACCCCTCCACTTT. Amino acid sequence: CASSMGTGGGFISPLHF. The full variable domain, completed using reference TRBV13 and TRBJ1-6, is AAGVIQSPRHLIKEKRETATLKCYPIPRHDTVYWYQQGPGQDPQFLISFYEKMQSDKGSIPDRFSAQQFSDYHSELNMSSLELGDSALYFCASSMGTGGGFISPLHFGNGTRLTVT.

The chain couples TRBV25-1 to TRBJ1-2; 8 bases agree with TRBD1. This CDR3 is 15 amino acids long. CDR1 and CDR2 (germline): MGHDK, SYGVNS. J lost 2 bases, V lost 5 bases, and 7 bases had no gene match. For the CDR3, the DNA is TGTGCCAGCAGTCAGGGGGCCATAGGAAACTATGGCTACACCTTC. Amino acids: CASSQGAIGNYGYTF.

The chain combines TRBV13 with TRBJ2-7; D ambiguous. This CDR3 is 12 amino acids long. The V gene lost 6 bases and the J gene lost 3 bases, with 9 bases spanning the gap. Germline lookup yields CDR1 PRHDT and CDR2 FYEKMQ (reference sequence). The CDR3 nucleotides read TGTGCCAGCAGTCTCACTAACTACGAGCAGTACTTC. Encoded protein: CASSLTNYEQYF.

This chain uses TRBV13 with TRBJ2-2; the D is unclear. The CDR3 has 14 amino acids. V was pared by 1 base and J by 4 bases, with 7 bases between. Germline CDR1 is PRHDT and CDR2 is FYEKMQ (reference sequence). The CDR3 protein is CASSLEGFTGELFF. The CDR3 nucleotides are TGTGCCAGCAGCTTAGAAGGGTTCACCGGGGAGCTGTTTTTT. The full variable domain, with the rest looked up from reference TRBV13 and TRBJ2-2, is AAGVIQSPRHLIKEKRETATLKCYPIPRHDTVYWYQQGPGQDPQFLISFYEKMQSDKGSIPDRFSAQQFSDYHSELNMSSLELGDSALYFCASSLEGFTGELFFGEGSRLTVL.

The chain is built from TRBV6-1 and TRBJ2-7, with a weak D call TRBD1 (6 bases). Germline loops: CDR1 MNHNS, CDR2 SASEGT. Trimming took 4 bases from V and 3 from J, leaving 10 bases between them. The CDR3 extends over 13 amino acids. The CDR3 nucleotides read TGTGCCAGCAGTGTGGACAGAAACTACGAGCAGTACTTC. Amino acids: CASSVDRNYEQYF.

V is TRBV11-3 and J is TRBJ2-3, with D tentatively TRBD2 (5 bases). Deletions cut 4 bases from V and 8 bases from J, with 19 bases between. Germline CDR1 reads SGHNT; CDR2 reads YENEEA. The CDR3 covers 15 residues. CDR3 DNA sequence: TGTGCCAGCAGCTCCGTCGAGGGTTCGCTGAGTACGCAGTATTTT. Its protein is CASSSVEGSLSTQYF.

V gene TRBV6-1 combines with J gene TRBJ2-2; D gene unclear. CDR1 and CDR2 (germline): MNHNS, SASEGT. V shed 10 bases and J shed 4 bases, with 10 bases lying between them. The CDR3 length is 12 residues. CDR3 in amino acids: CATPMFTGELFF. The DNA for the CDR3 is TGTGCCACACCGATGTTCACCGGGGAGCTGTTTTTT.

The chain recombines TRBV28 with TRBJ1-1; the match to TRBD1 covers 9 bases. Per the germline V gene, CDR1 is MDHEN and CDR2 is SYDVKM. The CDR3 is made up of 14 amino acids. V trimming: 6 bases; J trimming: 0 bases; junction bases outside the gene matches: 2. Written as DNA, the CDR3 is TGTGCCAGCAGGACAGGGGGGATGAACACTGAAGCTTTCTTT. Protein product: CASRTGGMNTEAFF.

This rearrangement joins TRBV30 to TRBJ2-1, with 9 bases fitting TRBD2. Germline V gene sequence: CDR1 GTSNPN, CDR2 SVGIG (reference sequence). V lost 0 bases and J lost 4; bases outside the gene matches: 4. This CDR3 is built from 15 residues. The DNA for the CDR3 is TGTGCCTGGAGTGTTGGCCTAGCGGGGTACAATGAGCAGTTCTTC. Translating it yields CAWSVGLAGYNEQFF.

The V call is TRBV7-9, the J call TRBJ1-4; possible D gene TRBD1, 5 bases. Between the trimmed V and J ends, which lost 1 base and 7 bases, there was a span of 16 bases. Germline assignment: CDR1 SEHNR and CDR2 FQNEAQ (reference sequence). The CDR3 consists of 16 residues. CDR3 sequence: CASSLVDRNRGEKLFF. CDR3 DNA sequence: TGTGCCAGCAGCTTAGTCGATCGCAATAGGGGTGAAAAACTGTTTTTT.

This clone has more than one count but fewer than ten. The chain recombines TRBV9 with TRBJ1-1; a weak D match, TRBD1 (6 bases). V was cut by 3 bases and J by 7 bases, with 10 bases left in between. The length of the CDR3 is 12 residues. The V gene's germline CDR1 is SGDLS and CDR2 YYNGEE. CDR3 protein: CASSDDRSEAFF. CDR3 coding DNA: TGTGCCAGCAGCGACGACAGGAGTGAAGCTTTCTTT.